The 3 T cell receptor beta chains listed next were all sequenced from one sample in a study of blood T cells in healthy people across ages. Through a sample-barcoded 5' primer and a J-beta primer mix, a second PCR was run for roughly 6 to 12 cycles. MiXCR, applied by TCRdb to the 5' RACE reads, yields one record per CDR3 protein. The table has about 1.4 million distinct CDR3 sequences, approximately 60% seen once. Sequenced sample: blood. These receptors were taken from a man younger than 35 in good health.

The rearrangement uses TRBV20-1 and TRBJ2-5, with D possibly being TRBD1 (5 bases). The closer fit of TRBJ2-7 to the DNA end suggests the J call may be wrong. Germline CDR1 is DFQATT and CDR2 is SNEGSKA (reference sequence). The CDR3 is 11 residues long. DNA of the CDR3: TGCAGTGCTATGGACAACTACGAGCAGTACTTC. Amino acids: CSAMDNYEQYF.

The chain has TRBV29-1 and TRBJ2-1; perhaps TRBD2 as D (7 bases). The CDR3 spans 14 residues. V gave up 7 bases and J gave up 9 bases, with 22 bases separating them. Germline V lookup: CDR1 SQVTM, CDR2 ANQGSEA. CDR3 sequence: CSAPWAGASSEQFF. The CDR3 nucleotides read TGCAGCGCCCCCTGGGCGGGGGCGTCCAGTGAGCAGTTCTTC.

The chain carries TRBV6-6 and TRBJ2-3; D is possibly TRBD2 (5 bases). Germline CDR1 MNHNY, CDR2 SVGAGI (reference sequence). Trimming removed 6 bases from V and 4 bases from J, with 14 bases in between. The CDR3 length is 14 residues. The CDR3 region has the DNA TGTGCCAGCAGGGATACGGGGTTTGCAGATACGCAGTATTTT. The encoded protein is CASRDTGFADTQYF.